This TCR beta chain emerged from a study of blood T cell repertoires in COVID-19. Study-wide context: PBMCs, B-cell-depleted T cells, or T cells were the source of the cDNA or gDNA that made up the material.

Original processing methods: Estimation of nucleated cell counts was performed using reference gene primer amplification. Some clones are missing from TCRdb's copy, which holds only in-frame ones; the method was immunoSEQ multiplex PCR. D and trimming were read from the DNA, whereas the V and J calls and clone size are those reported in that table. The table records about 440,000 clones, approximately 90% of them present only once. V lost 3 bases to trimming and J lost 4 bases, with 7 bases between them. The CDR3 loop spans 12 amino acids. The sequencing sample was made of peripheral blood. The chain employs TRBV12-3 or TRBV12-4 and TRBJ2-7, with no clear D. The receptor's source is a woman in her 30s with acute or convalescent COVID-19. The CDR3 protein is CASSFTNYEQYF. Written as DNA, the CDR3 is TGTGCCAGCAGTTTTACTAATTACGAGCAGTACTTC.